Below, 27 T cell receptor beta chains from the same sample are listed, as sequenced in a study of cytomegalovirus exposure and HLA in healthy donors. It was with 60 Vbeta and 13 Jbeta primers that the PCR ran. Produced via immunoSEQ multiplex PCR; TCRdb's table is partial and in-frame only. The sample consists of 150,000 to 200,000 clones, roughly 80% of them appearing once. Sequenced input: PBMCs. These receptors all come from a woman under 30 in good health and CMV-seropositive.

The CDR3 here is CAEQGDTGELFF. DNA for the CDR3: TGTGCCGAACAGGGGGACACCGGGGAGCTGTTTTTT. The chain is built from TRBV30 and TRBJ2-2; TRBD1 agrees at 8 bases. This CDR3 spans 12 amino acids. After removal of 8 bases from V and 3 bases from J, the junction contained 2 bases not matched to a gene. Germline loops: CDR1 GTSNPN, CDR2 SVGIG (reference sequence). Combining the CDR3 with reference TRBV30 and TRBJ2-2 gives the whole variable domain SQTIHQWPATLVQPVGSPLSLECTVEGTSNPNLYWYRQAAGRGLQLLFYSVGIGQISSEVPQNLSASRPQDRQFILSSKKLLLSDSGFYLCAEQGDTGELFFGEGSRLTVL.

V is TRBV6-5 and J is TRBJ2-7; perhaps TRBD1 as D (6 bases). CDR3 length equals 15 residues. Germline V gene sequence: CDR1 MNHEY, CDR2 SVGAGI. Trimming shortened V by 7 bases and J by 0 bases, and 16 bases separated the two germline ends. The CDR3 protein is CASTSPRTASYEQYF. The CDR3 coding sequence is TGTGCCAGCACCTCGCCTAGGACAGCCTCCTACGAGCAGTACTTC.

The gene calls are TRBV6-1 and TRBJ1-5, with 8 positions matching TRBD1. CDR3 length: 14 residues. Germline CDR1 and CDR2: MNHNS and SASEGT. V was clipped by 4 bases and J by 6 bases; unmatched bases: 5. The CDR3: CASSGVRGPQPQHF. The DNA for the CDR3 is TGTGCCAGCAGTGGGGTCAGGGGGCCTCAGCCCCAGCATTTT.

This clone was seen a handful of times. The genes are TRBV4-2 and TRBJ2-1; D might be TRBD2 (7 bases). The V and J ends lost 8 bases and 7 bases respectively, with 9 bases between them. This CDR3 region has 11 residues. Germline loops: CDR1 LGHNA, CDR2 YNFKEQ. This CDR3 reads CASRGANEQFF. In nucleotides, the CDR3 is TGTGCCAGCCGGGGGGCAAATGAGCAGTTCTTC.

This chain joins TRBV27 and TRBJ1-1; D remains ambiguous. V dropped 7 bases and J dropped 0 bases, with 12 bases sitting between them. Germline V gene data show CDR1 as MNHEY and CDR2 as SMNVEV (reference sequence). There are 14 residues in the CDR3. The CDR3: CASTPGVLNTEAFF. CDR3 bases: TGTGCCAGCACACCGGGTGTTTTGAACACTGAAGCTTTCTTT.

V and J are TRBV29-1 and TRBJ2-5; the D gene is possibly TRBD1 (6 bases). The CDR3 totals 12 residues. Trimming left V 6 bases short and J 4 bases short, with 12 bases between. Germline V gene lookup returns CDR1 SQVTM and CDR2 ANQGSEA. As DNA, the CDR3 is TGCAGCGTATCAGGGGTTCGAGAGACCCAGTACTTC. This codes for CSVSGVRETQYF. The whole variable domain, remainder taken from reference TRBV29-1 and TRBJ2-5, is SAVISQKPSRDICQRGTSLTIQCQVDSQVTMMFWYRQQPGQSLTLIATANQGSEATYESGFVIDKFPISRPNLTFSTLTVSNMSPEDSSIYLCSVSGVRETQYFGPGTRLLVL.

The chain is built from TRBV7-3 and TRBJ2-3, with 8 bases fitting TRBD2. Germline CDR1 is SGHTA and CDR2 is FQGTGA. The CDR3 extends over 15 amino acids. J gave up 4 bases and V 5 bases, and 8 bases lay outside the gene matches. The chain's CDR3 is CASSHGGGLADTQYF. The CDR3 coding sequence is TGTGCCAGCAGCCACGGGGGGGGGCTGGCAGATACGCAGTATTTT.

This clone was observed once. The chain uses TRBV25-1 and TRBJ2-7; TRBD1 matches at 8 bases. V dropped 3 bases and J dropped 3; count of bases not matched to a gene: 1. The CDR3 covers 13 residues. From germline, CDR1 is MGHDK and CDR2 SYGVNS. Written as DNA, the CDR3 is TGTGCCAGCAGTGACAGGGGGCTCTACGAGCAGTACTTC. It yields the protein CASSDRGLYEQYF.

This clone showed up just once. This sequence joins TRBV4-1 and TRBJ2-3, with 9 bases matching TRBD2. The V segment lost 0 bases and the J segment 0 bases; nucleotides outside the gene matches: 13. This CDR3 has 20 residues. The V gene's germline CDR1 is MGHRA and CDR2 YSYEKL. This CDR3 reads CASSQDLWRGGLTSTDTQYF. The CDR3 DNA follows: TGCGCCAGCAGCCAAGATTTATGGCGGGGGGGACTGACTAGCACAGATACGCAGTATTTT.

This chain joins TRBV4-3 and TRBJ2-5; TRBD2 matches at 8 bases. The length of the CDR3 is 16 residues. V was clipped by 1 base and J by 5 bases; unmatched bases: 9. Per the germline V gene, CDR1 is LGHNA and CDR2 is YSLEER. The CDR3 sequence is CASSQGLAAGGETQYF. As DNA, the CDR3 is TGCGCCAGCAGCCAAGGTCTAGCGGCGGGAGGCGAGACCCAGTACTTC.

This clone occurred once. This rearrangement joins TRBV27 to TRBJ2-7; 8 nucleotides line up with TRBD2. The CDR3 consists of 18 residues. V was pared by 5 bases and J by 4 bases, with 19 bases of the junction left unmatched. Germline V gene sequence: CDR1 MNHEY, CDR2 SMNVEV (reference sequence). CDR3 nucleotide sequence: TGTGCCAGCAGTATAGGGTCCCCGACGGGACTAGTCCATTACGAGCAGTACTTC. Amino acids: CASSIGSPTGLVHYEQYF.

The rearrangement uses TRBV7-6 and TRBJ2-3; D ambiguous. The CDR3 covers 15 residues. Germline assignment: CDR1 SGHVS and CDR2 FNYEAQ. V was pared by 5 bases and J by 0 bases, with 12 bases between. In DNA, the CDR3 is TGTGCCAGCAGCCCAACCGCGGCTAGCACAGATACGCAGTATTTT. This codes for CASSPTAASTDTQYF.

This chain connects TRBV7-8 to TRBJ1-5; TRBD1 matches at 11 bases. The CDR3 spans 16 residues. J gave up 2 bases and V 5 bases, and 5 bases lay outside the gene matches. Germline-derived CDR1 and CDR2 are SGHVS and FQNEAQ. CDR3 sequence (DNA): TGTGCCAGCAGCGGACAGGGGGCGTTCGGCAATCAGCCCCAGCATTTT. Protein product: CASSGQGAFGNQPQHF.

This chain joins TRBV5-1 and TRBJ2-2, with TRBD2 matching 10 bases. This CDR3 region has 17 residues. Germline CDR1 and CDR2: SGHRS and YFSETQ. V dropped 5 bases and J dropped 0; count of bases not matched to a gene: 7. This chain's CDR3 is CASRGSSGGSNTGELFF. The DNA of the CDR3 is TGCGCCAGCAGAGGGAGTAGCGGGGGGTCGAACACCGGGGAGCTGTTTTTT.

The chain employs TRBV19 and TRBJ2-7; a possible D gene is TRBD2 (6 bases). The germline gives CDR1 LNHDA, CDR2 SQIVND (reference sequence). This CDR3 has 14 amino acids. V was pared by 7 bases and J by 6 bases, with 19 bases between. The CDR3 sequence: CASKGTPEVGEQYF. CDR3 nucleotide sequence: TGTGCCAGTAAAGGGACTCCTGAGGTAGGCGAGCAGTACTTC.

The chain combines TRBV18 with TRBJ2-3, with 8 nucleotides matching TRBD2. Trimming at V came to 1 base and at J to 6 bases, leaving 9 bases not matched to a gene. Germline V gives CDR1 KGHSH, CDR2 LQKENI. This CDR3 is built from 16 residues. The CDR3 is CASSPQDSGGPDTQYF. The CDR3 DNA sequence: TGTGCCAGCTCACCACAAGACTCGGGGGGGCCCGATACGCAGTATTTT.

This clone occurred once. The chain uses TRBV18 and TRBJ1-3; weak D call: TRBD1 (6 bases). Between the trimmed V and J ends, which lost 4 bases and 2 bases, there was a span of 12 bases. The CDR3 is made up of 15 amino acids. CDR1 is KGHSH, CDR2 LQKENI, per germline. The DNA of the CDR3 is TGTGCCAGCTCACGCTCCGGGACAACTGGAAACACCATATATTTT. The encoded protein is CASSRSGTTGNTIYF.

J is TRBJ1-1 and V is TRBV5-6; D may be TRBD1 (6 bases). The CDR3 sequence is 15 residues long. Between the trimmed V and J ends, which lost 2 bases and 1 base, there was a span of 12 bases. The germline V gene has CDR1 SGHDT and CDR2 YYEEEE. The CDR3 region is CASSFDLGGNTEAFF. The CDR3 DNA is TGTGCCAGCAGCTTTGATCTAGGGGGGAACACTGAAGCTTTCTTT.

The gene calls are TRBV27 and TRBJ2-1; 10 bases agree with TRBD1. The V gene's germline CDR1 is MNHEY and CDR2 SMNVEV (reference sequence). The CDR3 loop spans 18 amino acids. The V segment lost 4 bases and the J segment 7 bases; nucleotides outside the gene matches: 16. The CDR3 spells CASSWGTGAIPFRNEQFF. CDR3 DNA sequence: TGTGCCAGCAGTTGGGGGACAGGGGCCATACCTTTTAGGAATGAGCAGTTCTTC.

V usage is TRBV7-6 and J usage is TRBJ1-5; D unclear. V was cut by 5 bases and J by 4 bases, with 9 bases left in between. The V gene's germline CDR1 is SGHVS and CDR2 FNYEAQ. CDR3 length: 13 residues. CDR3 coding DNA: TGTGCCAGCAGCCAGCGCCCAAATCAGCCCCAGCATTTT. Protein: CASSQRPNQPQHF.

This clone was picked up a small number of times. The genes are TRBV5-6 and TRBJ2-5; 8 nucleotides align to TRBD2. The DNA end is a closer match to TRBJ2-7, so the J assignment may be wrong. Germline values: CDR1 SGHDT, CDR2 YYEEEE. This CDR3 is 13 amino acids long. In DNA, the CDR3 is TGTGCCAGCAGCTCTAGCGGGTCCTACGAGCAGTACTTC. This translates into CASSSSGSYEQYF.

The chain uses TRBV9 and TRBJ1-1; TRBD1 matches 9 bases. The germline V gene has CDR1 SGDLS and CDR2 YYNGEE. The CDR3 extends over 16 amino acids. The J segment lost 0 bases and the V segment lost 0 bases, leaving 3 bases of the junction unmatched. The CDR3 DNA reads as TGTGCCAGCAGCGTAGACGGGACAGGGCTGAACACTGAAGCTTTCTTT. This codes for CASSVDGTGLNTEAFF.

The rearrangement joins TRBV27 to TRBJ2-5; 9 nucleotides match TRBD2. Trimming cost V 0 bases and J 5 bases; bases outside gene matches: 7. This CDR3 is built from 16 residues. Germline CDR1 MNHEY, CDR2 SMNVEV (reference sequence). The CDR3: CASSLSPSGEGETQYF. CDR3 in DNA: TGTGCCAGCAGTTTATCGCCTAGCGGGGAGGGTGAGACCCAGTACTTC.

This chain uses TRBV27 with TRBJ1-3, with 7 bases identical to TRBD1. V lost 5 bases to trimming and J lost 2 bases; unmatched junction nucleotides: 3. The germline CDR1 and CDR2 sequences are MNHEY and SMNVEV (reference sequence). This CDR3 comprises 14 residues. In DNA, the CDR3 is TGTGCCAGCAGTCCCAGGGGGGCTGGAAACACCATATATTTT. Translation gives CASSPRGAGNTIYF.

This sequence joins TRBV4-2 and TRBJ2-1, with a tentative D call TRBD2 (6 bases). Looked up from germline, CDR1 is LGHNA and CDR2 is YNFKEQ. Trimming removed 6 bases from V and 3 bases from J, with 18 bases in between. CDR3 length: 16 residues. The CDR3 nucleotides are TGTGCCAGCAGTAACGTCCTGGCGGGGAACTACAATGAGCAGTTCTTC. Amino acid sequence: CASSNVLAGNYNEQFF.

Notes on this clone: The junction departs from the called germline gene at one end, perhaps through a read error. The chain joins TRBV27 to TRBJ1-1; weak D call: TRBD1 (5 bases). Germline V CDR1 and CDR2: MNHEY, SMNVEV (reference sequence). CDR3 size: 16 residues. Here the CDR3 reads CASSLGSARGNNEAFF. The CDR3 coding sequence is TGTGCCAGCAGTTTGGGTTCGGCCCGGGGGAACAATGAAGCTTTCTTT.

This chain uses TRBV5-1 with TRBJ1-5; 7 positions agree with TRBD1. CDR3 size: 15 residues. The germline V gene encodes CDR1 SGHRS and CDR2 YFSETQ. The ends lost 0 bases at V and 5 bases at J; junction bases unmatched: 5. CDR3 DNA sequence: TGCGCCAGCAGCTTGGGTGGGGACAGCTATCAGCCCCAGCATTTT. This translates into CASSLGGDSYQPQHF.